These 28 T cell receptor beta chains share one sample of origin, sequenced in a study of low-dose radiotherapy and immunotherapy resistance in tumors. First-strand cDNA relied on TRAV- and TRBV-specific primers spanning alpha and beta chains. TCRs underwent 15 to 25 PCR cycles of amplification with a constant-region primer and V-primer adapter. TCRdb recomputed calls from the reads with MiXCR, one row per CDR3 protein. The sample consists of about 17,000 distinct CDR3 sequences, approximately 63% of them appearing once. These TCRs come from a human donor with advanced metastatic prostate, ovarian, gallbladder or colorectal cancer (not recorded which). This table probably holds off-target reads from a library built for another chain.

In this sample, this clonotype turned up a few times. The CDR3, as DNA: TGTGCCAGCAGTTACTCCGGGACAGGGCCCTACGAGCAGTACTTC. Amino acid sequence: CASSYSGTGPYEQYF. V is TRBV6-5 and J is TRBJ2-7; 9 bases align to TRBD1. With 0 bases clipped from V and 2 bases from J, the junction kept 2 bases outside the gene matches. Germline CDR1 reads MNHEY; CDR2 reads SVGAGI. CDR3 length: 15 amino acids.

The gene calls are TRBV5-4 and TRBJ1-1; unclear D gene. Germline assignment: CDR1 SGHNT and CDR2 YYREEE (reference sequence). The CDR3 is 14 residues long. V lost 0 bases and J 5 bases, leaving 11 bases between the germline ends. The CDR3 region is CASSLDGDLTEAFF. In DNA form, the CDR3 reads TGTGCCAGCAGCTTGGATGGGGATCTTACTGAAGCTTTCTTT.

Written as DNA, the CDR3 is TGTGCCAGCAGCTTAAGGGACCCAAACAATGAGCAGTTCTTC. This encodes CASSLRDPNNEQFF. This chain joins TRBV5-4 and TRBJ2-1; tentatively, D is TRBD1 or TRBD2 (5 bases each). The CDR3 is 14 amino acids. V was clipped by 2 bases and J by 5 bases, with 11 bases between them. Germline values: CDR1 SGHNT, CDR2 YYREEE (reference sequence).

There are a few counts of this clonotype. The V gene is TRBV5-1, the J gene TRBJ1-5, with a tentative D call TRBD1 (5 bases). Trimming shortened V by 4 bases and J by 4 bases, and 12 bases separated the two germline ends. CDR1 is SGHRS and CDR2 is YFSETQ in the germline V gene. The CDR3 has 14 amino acids. The CDR3: CASSPDSRNQPQHF. The CDR3, as DNA: TGCGCCAGCAGCCCAGACAGCCGGAATCAGCCCCAGCATTTT.

This clonotype appeared a few times. This rearrangement joins TRBV6-2 or TRBV6-3 to TRBJ2-7; 9 bases line up with TRBD2. After removal of 6 bases from V and 5 bases from J, the junction contained 17 bases not matched to a gene. The CDR3 sequence is 17 residues long. Per the germline V gene, CDR1 is MNHEY and CDR2 is SVGEGT. The CDR3 loop reads CASRKGSSGSRGNEQYF. The CDR3 DNA reads TGTGCCAGCAGGAAGGGGAGTAGCGGGAGCAGAGGGAACGAGCAGTACTTC.

This clonotype was seen only a few times. This chain links TRBV6-1 with TRBJ2-3; D ambiguous. Trimming took 6 bases from V and 2 from J, leaving 6 bases between them. Per germline, CDR1 MNHNS and CDR2 SASEGT. The CDR3 covers 12 residues. CDR3 loop: CASRQNTDTQYF. The DNA of the CDR3 is TGTGCCAGCAGACAAAACACAGATACGCAGTATTTT.

The chain joins TRBV2 to TRBJ2-3; D gene uncertain. Germline CDR1 and CDR2: SNHLY and FYNNEI. This CDR3 spans 13 amino acids. Trimming removed 6 bases from V and 1 base from J, with 8 bases in between. CDR3 nucleotide sequence: TGTGCCAGCAGCACACCTCGCACAGATACGCAGTATTTT. Translated: CASSTPRTDTQYF.

CDR3 loop: CASSWYRETEAFF. The CDR3 bases are TGTGCCAGCAGCTGGTACAGGGAGACTGAAGCTTTCTTT. This rearrangement joins TRBV5-5 to TRBJ1-1; a possible D gene is TRBD1 (6 bases). CDR3 length equals 13 residues. Germline values: CDR1 SGHKS, CDR2 YYEKEE (reference sequence). V shed 3 bases and J shed 5 bases, with 11 bases lying between them.

This chain uses TRBV12-3 or TRBV12-4 with TRBJ2-2; D may match TRBD1 or TRBD2 (6 bases each). V dropped 8 bases and J dropped 5 bases, with 15 bases sitting between them. The CDR3 loop spans 14 amino acids. CDR3 coding DNA: TGTGCCAGCGGGCAAGGGGGGCGAACCGGGGAGCTGTTTTTT. This codes for CASGQGGRTGELFF.

This clonotype was seen only once. The chain links TRBV30 to TRBJ2-7, with D perhaps given as TRBD1 or TRBD2 (5 bases each). The CDR3 length is 14 residues. The V and J ends lost 2 bases and 5 bases respectively, with 16 bases between them. From germline, CDR1 is GTSNPN and CDR2 SVGIG (reference sequence). This CDR3 reads CAWSYGTPGNEQYF. CDR3 in DNA: TGTGCCTGGAGTTACGGGACCCCGGGGAACGAGCAGTACTTC. The full variable domain, rest sourced from reference TRBV30 and TRBJ2-7, is SQTIHQWPATLVQPVGSPLSLECTVEGTSNPNLYWYRQAAGRGLQLLFYSVGIGQISSEVPQNLSASRPQDRQFILSSKKLLLSDSGFYLCAWSYGTPGNEQYFGPGTRLTVT.

This sequence joins TRBV4-2 and TRBJ1-3; D might be TRBD1 (5 bases). CDR3 length: 16 residues. V was trimmed by 8 bases and J by 0 bases, leaving 17 bases between them. Germline-derived CDR1 and CDR2 are LGHNA and YNFKEQ. CDR3 sequence reads: CASAGWGDHSGNTIYF. The CDR3, as DNA: TGTGCCAGCGCCGGCTGGGGCGATCACTCTGGAAACACCATATATTTT.

The sample holds a few counts of this clonotype. The CDR3 DNA sequence: TGTGCCAGCAGTACACGGGTCGGGACTAGCGGGGGGCTGTACAATGAGCAGTTCTTC. This sequence encodes CASSTRVGTSGGLYNEQFF. This chain joins TRBV6-8 and TRBJ2-1; 15 nucleotides align to TRBD2. Germline V gives CDR1 MNHGY, CDR2 SAAAGT. CDR3 length: 19 residues. The V segment lost 5 bases and the J segment 4 bases; nucleotides outside the gene matches: 12.

This clonotype was counted between two and nine times. The V gene is TRBV18, the J gene TRBJ2-7; D is unclear. Per the germline V gene, CDR1 is KGHSH and CDR2 is LQKENI. The CDR3 contains 14 residues. V was trimmed by 2 bases and J by 0 bases, leaving 8 bases between them. The CDR3 loop reads CASSPDASSYEQYF. CDR3 nucleotide sequence: TGTGCCAGCTCACCAGACGCCAGCTCCTACGAGCAGTACTTC. Supplemented by reference TRBV18 and TRBJ2-7, the full variable domain reads NAGVMQNPRHLVRRRGQEARLRCSPMKGHSHVYWYRQLPEEGLKFMVYLQKENIIDESGMPKERFSAEFPKEGPSILRIQQVVRGDSAAYFCASSPDASSYEQYFGPGTRLTVT.

The chain carries TRBV6-2 or TRBV6-3 and TRBJ2-1, with 10 bases identical to TRBD2. The CDR3 length is 17 residues. Germline V gene lookup returns CDR1 MNHEY and CDR2 SVGEGT. With V trimmed by 6 bases and J by 2 bases, 10 bases remained unmatched. The CDR3 bases are TGTGCCAGCAGCAGGGGGCTAGCGGGAGTCACCTACAATGAGCAGTTCTTC. Translating gives CASSRGLAGVTYNEQFF.

This clonotype was recorded only once. The chain has TRBV7-3 and TRBJ2-1; no firm D call. This CDR3 contains 15 residues. V lost 5 bases to trimming and J lost 4 bases, with 15 bases between them. Germline assignment: CDR1 SGHTA and CDR2 FQGTGA. The CDR3 region is CASSLSESGYNEQFF. Written as DNA, the CDR3 is TGTGCCAGCAGCCTCTCGGAGTCAGGTTACAATGAGCAGTTCTTC. The whole variable domain, remainder taken from reference TRBV7-3 and TRBJ2-1, is GAGVSQTPSNKVTEKGKYVELRCDPISGHTALYWYRQSLGQGPEFLIYFQGTGAADDSGLPNDRFFAVRPEGSVSTLKIQRTERGDSAVYLCASSLSESGYNEQFFGPGTRLTVL.

DNA for the CDR3: TGTGCCAGCAGCGTCCGACCGGGACAGGGCTACGAGCAGTACTTC. Its protein is CASSVRPGQGYEQYF. J is TRBJ2-7 and V is TRBV9; TRBD1 matches at 9 bases. V lost 2 bases and J lost 3; bases outside the gene matches: 6. Germline CDR1 reads SGDLS; CDR2 reads YYNGEE. CDR3 size: 15 residues. Filled out from reference TRBV9 and TRBJ2-7, the complete variable domain reads DSGVTQTPKHLITATGQRVTLRCSPRSGDLSVYWYQQSLDQGLQFLIQYYNGEERAKGNILERFSAQQFPDLHSELNLSSLELGDSALYFCASSVRPGQGYEQYFGPGTRLTVT.

This clonotype was seen a few times. The rearrangement links TRBV2 to TRBJ2-3; D not resolved. With 2 bases removed from V and 1 base from J, the gap between germline ends came to 10 bases. In germline, CDR1 is SNHLY, CDR2 FYNNEI. The CDR3 spans 15 residues. The chain's CDR3 is CASSEMATRTDTQYF. The DNA for the CDR3 is TGTGCCAGCAGTGAAATGGCGACCCGCACAGATACGCAGTATTTT.

The chain recombines TRBV29-1 with TRBJ1-5; tentatively, D is TRBD1 (6 bases). This CDR3 has 13 amino acids. The germline CDR1 and CDR2 sequences are SQVTM and ANQGSEA. The V end was cut by 7 bases, the J end by 2 bases, with 12 bases between. Here the CDR3 reads CSAREGGNQPQHF. CDR3 DNA: TGCAGCGCCCGCGAGGGGGGCAATCAGCCCCAGCATTTT. The full variable domain, completed using reference TRBV29-1 and TRBJ1-5, is SAVISQKPSRDICQRGTSLTIQCQVDSQVTMMFWYRQQPGQSLTLIATANQGSEATYESGFVIDKFPISRPNLTFSTLTVSNMSPEDSSIYLCSAREGGNQPQHFGDGTRLSIL.

The V and J genes are TRBV6-6 and TRBJ1-5; 7 bases align to TRBD1. Germline V lookup: CDR1 MNHNY, CDR2 SVGAGI (reference sequence). The CDR3 covers 15 residues. Trimming at V came to 0 bases and at J to 7 bases, leaving 6 bases not matched to a gene. DNA of the CDR3: TGTGCCAGCAGTTACTCGTCCCAGGGGGTCCAGCCCCAGCATTTT. This gives the protein CASSYSSQGVQPQHF.

Written as DNA, the CDR3 is TGTGCCAGCAGCTTAACCGGGGAGCTGTTTTTT. Amino acid sequence: CASSLTGELFF. This chain connects TRBV7-3 to TRBJ2-2; unclear D gene. The germline CDR1 and CDR2 sequences are SGHTA and FQGTGA. This CDR3 has 11 amino acids. The V and J ends lost 0 bases and 7 bases respectively, with 0 bases between them.

This clonotype appeared once. CDR3 DNA sequence: TGCAGCGTTGGGACCCGAGGTGATCAGCCCCAGCATTTT. The encoded protein is CSVGTRGDQPQHF. The chain is built from TRBV29-1 and TRBJ1-5; D is unresolved. The CDR3 spans 13 residues. CDR1 SQVTM and CDR2 ANQGSEA come from the germline V gene. V was trimmed by 4 bases and J by 5 bases, leaving 12 bases between them. The entire variable domain, with the rest obtained from reference TRBV29-1 and TRBJ1-5, is as follows: SAVISQKPSRDICQRGTSLTIQCQVDSQVTMMFWYRQQPGQSLTLIATANQGSEATYESGFVIDKFPISRPNLTFSTLTVSNMSPEDSSIYLCSVGTRGDQPQHFGDGTRLSIL.

J is TRBJ2-3 and V is TRBV11-2, with unresolved D. This CDR3 spans 12 amino acids. V lost 5 bases, J lost 4 bases, and 7 bases lay in between. In germline, CDR1 is SGHAT, CDR2 FQNNGV. CDR3 sequence (DNA): TGTGCCAGCAGCGTCGTAGCAGATACGCAGTATTTT. Protein sequence: CASSVVADTQYF.

This clonotype was counted a single time. This rearrangement joins TRBV20-1 to TRBJ2-7, with 7 bases lining up with TRBD1. Losses at the gene ends were 3 bases for V and 7 bases for J; bases not matched to a gene: 12. This CDR3 region has 14 residues. Germline loops: CDR1 DFQATT, CDR2 SNEGSKA (reference sequence). The CDR3 protein is CSASGLQGLTEQYF. DNA for the CDR3: TGCAGTGCTAGTGGCCTACAGGGGCTGACGGAGCAGTACTTC.

The gene calls are TRBV15 and TRBJ2-6; D assignment may be TRBD1 or TRBD2 (5 bases each). The V and J ends lost 5 bases and 2 bases respectively, with 13 bases between them. This CDR3 region has 16 residues. CDR1 and CDR2 from the germline V gene are LNHNV and YYDKDF (reference sequence). CDR3 sequence (DNA): TGTGCCACCAGCCCCGGGGACCTTCCTGGGGCCAACGTCCTGACTTTC. It encodes CATSPGDLPGANVLTF.

This chain joins TRBV14 and TRBJ1-1; D is uncertain. This CDR3 has 13 residues. The ends were cut back, 0 bases at V and 6 bases at J, with 8 bases in the middle. The germline V gene has CDR1 SGHDN and CDR2 FVKESK. The CDR3 is CASSQDSLAEAFF. CDR3 sequence (DNA): TGTGCCAGCAGCCAAGATAGCTTGGCTGAAGCTTTCTTT.

A few counts support this clonotype. The chain employs TRBV28 and TRBJ1-6; a possible D gene is TRBD1 (6 bases). V dropped 2 bases and J dropped 5 bases, with 7 bases sitting between them. The CDR3 is 14 amino acids. Germline V gene lookup returns CDR1 MDHEN and CDR2 SYDVKM. CDR3 loop: CASSLGGNNSPLHF. In nucleotides, the CDR3 is TGTGCCAGCAGTTTAGGGGGCAATAATTCACCCCTCCACTTT.

The genes are TRBV30 and TRBJ1-2; 8 nucleotides align to TRBD1. The CDR3 is made up of 13 amino acids. Germline CDR1 is GTSNPN and CDR2 is SVGIG (reference sequence). The V gene end was trimmed by 2 bases and the J gene end by 7 bases; junction bases not matched to a gene: 6. The CDR3 sequence is CAWSPQGEVGYTF. CDR3 bases: TGTGCCTGGAGTCCACAGGGGGAAGTTGGCTACACCTTC.

V gene TRBV5-1 combines with J gene TRBJ1-1; D remains ambiguous. The CDR3 is 13 residues long. Germline V CDR1 and CDR2: SGHRS, YFSETQ. V was clipped by 0 bases and J by 1 base, with 4 bases between them. The CDR3 DNA follows: TGCGCCAGCAGCTTGGAGACGAACACTGAAGCTTTCTTT. Its translation: CASSLETNTEAFF.